At least ten counts were recorded for the clone carrying this TCR beta chain. This sample is part of a study of breast tumors, draining lymph nodes, adjacent tissues. TCRdb itself ran the multiplex PCR reads through MiXCR, one entry per CDR3 protein. The data show some 53,000 distinct CDR3 sequences, around 40% seen once. Germline V lookup: CDR1 MNHEY, CDR2 SVGAGI. The CDR3 covers 15 residues. The V and J ends lost 8 bases and 7 bases, in that order; junction bases with no gene match: 12. The genes are TRBV6-5 and TRBJ1-4, with 8 bases matching TRBD1. The sequencing input was breast tumor tissue. The receptor comes from a female donor with breast cancer. Some clones in this sample may be carry-over from other donors' samples. CDR3 loop: CASRTGGPRGEKLFF. In DNA form, the CDR3 reads TGTGCCAGCCGTACAGGGGGGCCGCGGGGTGAAAAACTGTTTTTT.